The rows below give T cell receptor beta chains drawn from one sample of a study of T cell changes during pregnancy in multiple sclerosis. TCRdb keeps only in-frame clones here, not all; method: immunoSEQ multiplex PCR. The data show about 68,000 clones, with approximately 90% seen just once and roughly 1.5% held by the top ten. This specimen was peripheral blood, taken in the third trimester of pregnancy. The origin of the receptors is a female donor with multiple sclerosis, enrolled in a pregnancy study. The CDR3 runs from the conserved cysteine through the conserved F or W. A D gene is named only where the DNA matches it firmly.

CDR3 DNA: TGTGCCAGCAGCGCAACCGGGACAGGGGATACAGAGGAGCTGTTTTTT
CDR3 protein: CASSATGTGDTEELFF
V gene: TRBV9
CDR3 length: 16
D gene: TRBD1
J gene: TRBJ2-2

CDR3 DNA: TGTGCCAGCAGAGAGACAGGGGGCCCTGAGACCCAGTACTTC
CDR3 protein: CASRETGGPETQYF
V gene: TRBV6-5
CDR3 length: 14
D gene: TRBD1
J gene: TRBJ2-5

CDR3 DNA: TGCGCCAGCAGGACAAAACAGAACACTGAAGCTTTCTTT
CDR3 protein: CASRTKQNTEAFF
V gene: TRBV10-1
CDR3 length: 13
D gene: NA
J gene: TRBJ1-1

CDR3 DNA: TGTGCCTGGAGTGTACGGGGGACGGGGAATGAAAAACTGTTTTTT
CDR3 protein: CAWSVRGTGNEKLFF
V gene: TRBV30
CDR3 length: 15
D gene: NA
J gene: TRBJ1-4

CDR3 DNA: TGTGCCAGTAGTATAGGTAAGGACAGCTTTAGCAATCAGCCCCAGCATTTT
CDR3 protein: CASSIGKDSFSNQPQHF
V gene: TRBV19
CDR3 length: 17
D gene: NA
J gene: TRBJ1-5

CDR3 DNA: TGTGCCAGCAGTCAAGACAGGTTTGACTTCGGCTTGAATGAGCAGTTCTTC
CDR3 protein: CASSQDRFDFGLNEQFF
V gene: TRBV6-1
CDR3 length: 17
D gene: NA
J gene: TRBJ2-1

CDR3 DNA: TGCGCCAGCAGCTTTAACAGAGATGAGCAGTTCTTC
CDR3 protein: CASSFNRDEQFF
V gene: TRBV5-1
CDR3 length: 12
D gene: NA
J gene: TRBJ2-1

CDR3 DNA: TGTGCCAGCACCTACCCCCACCCGACAGGGGGCGAGTCTGAAGCTTTCTTT
CDR3 protein: CASTYPHPTGGESEAFF
V gene: TRBV2
CDR3 length: 17
D gene: TRBD1
J gene: TRBJ1-1

CDR3 DNA: TGTGCCAGCAGCCAGACTAGCGCCCTGGGCGGGGAGCTGTTTTTT
CDR3 protein: CASSQTSALGGELFF
V gene: TRBV6-5
CDR3 length: 15
D gene: TRBD2
J gene: TRBJ2-2

CDR3 DNA: TGTGCCAGCAGCCAAGTGTCGTCAGGGAAATACGAGCAGTACTTC
CDR3 protein: CASSQVSSGKYEQYF
V gene: TRBV14
CDR3 length: 15
D gene: NA
J gene: TRBJ2-7

CDR3 DNA: TGTGCCAGCAGTTTCCTAGGGGGAGCCTTGGCCGGGGAGCTGTTTTTT
CDR3 protein: CASSFLGGALAGELFF
V gene: TRBV27
CDR3 length: 16
D gene: NA
J gene: TRBJ2-2

CDR3 DNA: TGTGCCAGCAGCCTGAGCCAAGGGGGGGTTGGCGGGGAGCTGTTTTTT
CDR3 protein: CASSLSQGGVGGELFF
V gene: TRBV4-2
CDR3 length: 16
D gene: NA
J gene: TRBJ2-2

CDR3 DNA: TGTGCCAGCAGCTTAGTGATCGCGGGAAACATGAACACTGAAGCTTTCTTT
CDR3 protein: CASSLVIAGNMNTEAFF
V gene: TRBV7-9
CDR3 length: 17
D gene: NA
J gene: TRBJ1-1

CDR3 DNA: TGCGCCAGCAGGCCAGCTCTCGACTCCCCAGTGAAAAACCTGTTTTTT
CDR3 protein: CASRPALDSPVKNLFF
V gene: TRBV5-1
CDR3 length: 16
D gene: NA
J gene: TRBJ1-4

CDR3 DNA: TGCGCCAGCAGCGTAACGACCGGGACAGGGGCGGCCGGGGAGCTGTTTTTT
CDR3 protein: CASSVTTGTGAAGELFF
V gene: TRBV5-1
CDR3 length: 17
D gene: TRBD1
J gene: TRBJ2-2

CDR3 DNA: TGTGCCAGCAGCTTAACGGGGGGAGGGGATCAGCCCCAGCATTTT
CDR3 protein: CASSLTGGGDQPQHF
V gene: TRBV7-3
CDR3 length: 15
D gene: NA
J gene: TRBJ1-5

CDR3 DNA: TGTGCCAGCAGCCAAGTTCAAATAGGAGAGGGCACTGAAGCTTTCTTT
CDR3 protein: CASSQVQIGEGTEAFF
V gene: TRBV4-2
CDR3 length: 16
D gene: NA
J gene: TRBJ1-1

CDR3 DNA: TGTGCCAGCAGTTTTTCCCGTCTCAGTACCGGGGAGCTGTTTTTT
CDR3 protein: CASSFSRLSTGELFF
V gene: TRBV28
CDR3 length: 15
D gene: NA
J gene: TRBJ2-2

CDR3 DNA: TGTGCCAGCTGGGATGGACAGCCTTCCTACGAGCAGTACTTC
CDR3 protein: CASWDGQPSYEQYF
V gene: TRBV27
CDR3 length: 14
D gene: NA
J gene: TRBJ2-7

CDR3 DNA: TGTGCCAGCAGCTCGGGTCCAACCTACAATGAGCAGTTCTTC
CDR3 protein: CASSSGPTYNEQFF
V gene: TRBV7-2
CDR3 length: 14
D gene: NA
J gene: TRBJ2-1

CDR3 DNA: TGTGCCAGCAGCTTGGGACAGCAAGAGACCCAGTACTTC
CDR3 protein: CASSLGQQETQYF
V gene: TRBV5-6
CDR3 length: 13
D gene: NA
J gene: TRBJ2-5

CDR3 DNA: TGTGCCAGCAGCGGAAGGACTAGCGGAGCTTACAATGAGCAGTTCTTC
CDR3 protein: CASSGRTSGAYNEQFF
V gene: TRBV7-2
CDR3 length: 16
D gene: TRBD2
J gene: TRBJ2-1

CDR3 DNA: TGTGCCAGCAGTTACTCGAGGGCAGCCCCGAACACTGAAGCTTTCTTT
CDR3 protein: CASSYSRAAPNTEAFF
V gene: TRBV6-5
CDR3 length: 16
D gene: NA
J gene: TRBJ1-1